The clone carrying this T cell receptor beta chain was counted once. Its antigen remains unidentified. Comprising roughly 58% females and having a median age of about 56 years (range roughly 20-70), blood donors constituted the healthy controls. These data come from a study of somatic mutations in cytotoxic T cells in rheumatoid arthritis. Findings of the study overall: A single CD8+ clone exceeded 20% of CD8+ cells in 8 of 65 patients. For CD8+ T-cell clonality, rheumatoid arthritis patients and age-matched healthy controls did not differ significantly.

The CDR3 spans 15 residues. Trimming at V came to 6 bases and at J to 5 bases, leaving 10 bases not matched to a gene. Per the germline V gene, CDR1 is MDHEN and CDR2 is SYDVKM. Assay: immunoSEQ multiplex PCR; the TCRdb copy retains only in-frame clones and omits some. The data hold about 6,700 clones, with 65% to 75% observed a single time. This chain links TRBV28 with TRBJ1-5, with 7 bases fitting TRBD1. Specimen: CD8+ T cells sorted from blood. The source is a man aged 35-49 years in good health. The CDR3 reads CASSRRQGGYQPQHF. The CDR3 bases are TGTGCCAGCAGCCGCCGACAGGGTGGTTATCAGCCCCAGCATTTT.